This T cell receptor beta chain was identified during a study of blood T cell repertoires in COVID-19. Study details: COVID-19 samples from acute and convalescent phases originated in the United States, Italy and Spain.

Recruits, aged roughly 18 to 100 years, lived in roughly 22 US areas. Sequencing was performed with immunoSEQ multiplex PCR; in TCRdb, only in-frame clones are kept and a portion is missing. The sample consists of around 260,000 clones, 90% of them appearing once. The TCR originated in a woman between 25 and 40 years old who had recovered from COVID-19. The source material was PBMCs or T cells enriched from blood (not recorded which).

Here the CDR3 DNA reads TGCAGTGCTAGTAAAGGGGCTTCGGGTTCACCCCTCCACTTT. Translated: CSASKGASGSPLHF. This rearrangement joins TRBV20-1 to TRBJ1-6, with D perhaps TRBD1 (5 bases). V shed 3 bases and J shed 9 bases, with 15 bases lying between them. The CDR3 covers 14 residues. Germline V gene data show CDR1 as DFQATT and CDR2 as SNEGSKA (reference sequence).